One sample yielded the 19 T cell receptor beta chains listed below, sequenced in a study of regulatory and conventional T cells in RAG deficiency. The sorted conventional CD4+ T cells were CD25-low and CD127-high, with genomic DNA sequenced. Profiled with immunoSEQ multiplex PCR; TCRdb holds only in-frame clones, not every one. This table holds 13,000 or so clones, approximately 93% found once. These data also formed part of another study, on regulatory T cells. That source adds: Primers: 52 TRBV forward and 13 TRBJ reverse.

The sample taken for sequencing was CD4+ effector T cells sorted from blood. All receptors derive from a human donor in good health.

This rearrangement joins TRBV6-5 to TRBJ1-6; possible D gene TRBD1, 6 bases. This CDR3 region has 14 residues. In germline, CDR1 is MNHEY, CDR2 SVGAGI. V shed 2 bases and J shed 11 bases, with 13 bases lying between them. The CDR3 DNA reads as TGTGCCAGCAGTTACCGGCAGGGGAAGCCACCCCTCCACTTT. Residues: CASSYRQGKPPLHF.

The chain has TRBV29-1 and TRBJ2-1; D unclear. The CDR3 runs 12 residues. V lost 2 bases and J 6 bases, leaving 8 bases between the germline ends. CDR1 and CDR2 (germline): SQVTM, ANQGSEA. In DNA, the CDR3 is TGCAGCGTTGAACGGGCGACCAATGAGCAGTTCTTC. This sequence encodes CSVERATNEQFF.

The chain combines TRBV7-2 with TRBJ2-5; D might be TRBD1 (6 bases). The V gene's germline CDR1 is SGHTA and CDR2 FQGNSA. This CDR3 has 15 residues. The V end lost 3 bases, the J end lost 5 bases, and 16 bases lay between the germline ends. CDR3 amino acids: CASSLLSGHSETQYF. The CDR3 DNA sequence: TGTGCCAGCAGCTTGTTGTCGGGACACTCCGAGACCCAGTACTTC.

The chain couples TRBV6-5 to TRBJ2-4; 7 bases align to TRBD1. Germline CDR1 MNHEY, CDR2 SVGAGI. The junction had 4 bases not matched to a gene; V was cut back by 6 bases and J by 2 bases. The length of the CDR3 is 14 residues. The CDR3 sequence: CASRKTGTKNIQYF. CDR3 coding DNA: TGTGCCAGCAGGAAGACAGGGACCAAAAACATTCAGTACTTC.

The V call is TRBV7-8, the J call TRBJ1-5; no clear D gene. The CDR3 has 17 residues. V dropped 5 bases and J dropped 1 base, with 18 bases sitting between them. Germline CDR1 reads SGHVS; CDR2 reads FQNEAQ. Here the CDR3 reads CASSNGQVPSSNQPQHF. Here the CDR3 DNA reads TGTGCCAGCAGCAACGGGCAGGTCCCCTCCAGCAATCAGCCCCAGCATTTT.

The chain carries TRBV19 and TRBJ1-5; a weak D match, TRBD1 (6 bases). CDR1 is LNHDA, CDR2 SQIVND, per germline (reference sequence). The CDR3 is 13 residues long. Trimming took off 7 bases at V and 2 bases at J, with 9 bases between the two ends. CDR3 region: CASMGAGNQPQHF. In nucleotides, the CDR3 is TGTGCCAGTATGGGGGCTGGCAATCAGCCCCAGCATTTT.

The CDR3 bases are TGCAGCGGCGTGGGACACCAAACCTACGAGCAGTACTTC. Its translation is CSGVGHQTYEQYF. The chain couples TRBV29-1 to TRBJ2-7; D is possibly TRBD1 (6 bases). Trimming took off 7 bases at V and 2 bases at J, with 15 bases between the two ends. Per the germline V gene, CDR1 is SQVTM and CDR2 is ANQGSEA. This CDR3 is built from 13 residues.

The J gene is TRBJ2-1, the V gene TRBV19, with 9 bases aligning to TRBD2. The CDR3 spans 16 residues. Germline assignment: CDR1 LNHDA and CDR2 SQIVND (reference sequence). The V gene end was trimmed by 7 bases and the J gene end by 0 bases; junction bases not matched to a gene: 7. The DNA for the CDR3 is TGTGCCAGTATTAGGAGCGGGGGGAGCTCCTACAATGAGCAGTTCTTC. Encoded protein: CASIRSGGSSYNEQFF. Full variable domain (missing parts from reference TRBV19 and TRBJ2-1): DGGITQSPKYLFRKEGQNVTLSCEQNLNHDAMYWYRQDPGQGLRLIYYSQIVNDFQKGDIAEGYSVSREKKESFPLTVTSAQKNPTAFYLCASIRSGGSSYNEQFFGPGTRLTVL.

The chain is built from TRBV6-1 and TRBJ1-6, with 7 positions matching TRBD1. The V gene end was trimmed by 10 bases and the J gene end by 14 bases; junction bases not matched to a gene: 14. From germline, CDR1 is MNHNS and CDR2 SASEGT. This CDR3 spans 13 amino acids. In nucleotides, the CDR3 is TGTGCCACCTTGAAGGGGGCAGCAGGATCCCTCCACTTT. Translated: CATLKGAAGSLHF.

This chain uses TRBV25-1 with TRBJ2-1; D may be TRBD2 (5 bases). The CDR3 consists of 13 residues. The V end lost 6 bases, the J end lost 6 bases, and 12 bases lay between the germline ends. The germline V gene encodes CDR1 MGHDK and CDR2 SYGVNS. The CDR3 is CASSRAGVNEQFF. As DNA, the CDR3 is TGTGCCAGCAGCCGGGCCGGGGTCAATGAGCAGTTCTTC.

The chain uses TRBV11-2 and TRBJ2-7; D not resolved. The CDR3 has 14 amino acids. V lost 5 bases and J 9 bases, leaving 20 bases between the germline ends. From germline, CDR1 is SGHAT and CDR2 FQNNGV. The CDR3 protein is CASSRLSNTWVQYF. CDR3 coding DNA: TGTGCCAGCAGCCGACTCTCCAATACGTGGGTGCAGTACTTC.

The chain couples TRBV6-5 to TRBJ1-1; TRBD1 aligns across 12 bases. The CDR3 is 15 residues long. The germline V gene has CDR1 MNHEY and CDR2 SVGAGI. V was clipped by 6 bases and J by 3 bases; unmatched bases: 5. In DNA, the CDR3 is TGTGCCAGCAGGGGACAGGGGGCAGGAGACACTGAAGCTTTCTTT. Translating gives CASRGQGAGDTEAFF.

The chain joins TRBV7-9 to TRBJ1-3, with D uncertain. The V gene lost 0 bases and the J gene lost 4 bases, with 13 bases spanning the gap. The germline gives CDR1 SEHNR, CDR2 FQNEAQ (reference sequence). This CDR3 spans 16 amino acids. CDR3 sequence (DNA): TGTGCCAGCAGCTTAGCCACGTCCGGGCAGGGAAACACCATATATTTT. Translation: CASSLATSGQGNTIYF.

This clone was recorded once. The chain combines TRBV11-2 with TRBJ1-4, with D hard to call. Trimming cost V 6 bases and J 0 bases, with 11 bases left between them. The CDR3 is 15 residues long. The germline gives CDR1 SGHAT, CDR2 FQNNGV. The CDR3 region is CASRPRPTTNEKLFF. CDR3 sequence (DNA): TGTGCCAGCAGGCCGAGGCCGACAACTAATGAAAAACTGTTTTTT.

The DNA for the CDR3 is TGTGCCAGCCTAACGGGGGGGAACTATGGCTACACCTTC. It yields the protein CASLTGGNYGYTF. The V and J genes are TRBV28 and TRBJ1-2, with TRBD1 as a possible D gene (5 bases). The CDR3 spans 13 residues. The germline gives CDR1 MDHEN, CDR2 SYDVKM. V was clipped by 8 bases and J by 2 bases, with 12 bases between them.

V gene TRBV10-3 combines with J gene TRBJ1-6; D is ambiguous. The CDR3 sequence is 15 residues long. V was pared by 6 bases and J by 3 bases, with 12 bases between. The germline V gene has CDR1 ENHRY and CDR2 SYGVKD. The CDR3 loop is CAIRPSQLYNSPLHF. The CDR3 DNA sequence: TGTGCCATCAGGCCATCCCAGCTCTATAATTCACCCCTCCACTTT.

The genes are TRBV6-4 and TRBJ2-3; possibly TRBD1 for D (6 bases). In germline, CDR1 is MRHNA, CDR2 SNTAGT. V was shortened by 5 bases and J by 6 bases, with 15 bases between the two germline ends. The CDR3 is made up of 14 amino acids. This CDR3 is CASSKNPGVDTQYF. CDR3 sequence (DNA): TGTGCCAGCAGTAAAAACCCAGGGGTGGATACGCAGTATTTT.

V and J are TRBV6-1 and TRBJ1-3; D gene unclear. Germline lookup yields CDR1 MNHNS and CDR2 SASEGT. CDR3 size: 15 residues. Trimming stripped 2 bases from V and 2 bases from J, with 10 bases between. The CDR3 region is CASSESRIAGNTIYF. For the CDR3, the DNA is TGTGCCAGCAGTGAATCTAGGATTGCTGGAAACACCATATATTTT.

This clone was seen only a few times. The rearrangement links TRBV19 to TRBJ1-5; possible D gene TRBD1, 5 bases. The germline gives CDR1 LNHDA, CDR2 SQIVND (reference sequence). V was clipped by 9 bases and J by 4 bases, with 16 bases between them. CDR3 size: 14 residues. This CDR3 reads CASSPGSPNQPQHF. CDR3 DNA sequence: TGTGCCAGCTCGCCAGGGAGTCCGAATCAGCCCCAGCATTTT.